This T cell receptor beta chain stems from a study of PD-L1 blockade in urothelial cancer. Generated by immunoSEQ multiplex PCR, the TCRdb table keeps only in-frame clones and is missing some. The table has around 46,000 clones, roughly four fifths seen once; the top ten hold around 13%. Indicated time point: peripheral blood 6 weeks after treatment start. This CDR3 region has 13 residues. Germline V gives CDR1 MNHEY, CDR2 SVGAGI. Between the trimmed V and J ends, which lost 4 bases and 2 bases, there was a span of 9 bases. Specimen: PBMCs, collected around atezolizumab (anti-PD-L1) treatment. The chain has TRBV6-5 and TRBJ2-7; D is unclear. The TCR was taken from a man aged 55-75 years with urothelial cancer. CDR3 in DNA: TGTGCCAGCAGTTCAAGCGAAGCCTACGAGCAGTACTTC. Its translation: CASSSSEAYEQYF.